The TCR beta chain under discussion was sequenced for a study of blood T cell repertoires in COVID-19. Study overall: The United States, Italy and Spain were the sources of the acute and convalescent COVID-19 samples. The cDNA or gDNA used as material had been derived from T cells, B-cell-depleted T cells, or PBMCs.

This CDR3 has 15 residues. Germline loops: CDR1 MNHNS, CDR2 SASEGT. With 2 bases clipped from V and 9 bases from J, the junction kept 6 bases outside the gene matches. Source study methods: Researchers report that nucleated cell counts were estimated from reference gene primer amplification. Data came from immunoSEQ multiplex PCR; TCRdb stores just in-frame clones and leaves some out. V, J and clone size are taken as reported in that table, and D and trimming were inferred from the DNA itself. Among approximately 66,000 clones listed, just over 85% were seen once. The rearrangement uses TRBV6-1 and TRBJ2-1; 11 bases agree with TRBD2. The TCR sequence derives from a man aged 45 to 65 with active COVID-19. Sequencing was done on a sample of peripheral blood. CDR3 residues: CASSETSGSFSEQFF. For the CDR3, the DNA is TGTGCCAGCAGTGAAACTAGCGGGAGTTTCAGTGAGCAGTTCTTC.